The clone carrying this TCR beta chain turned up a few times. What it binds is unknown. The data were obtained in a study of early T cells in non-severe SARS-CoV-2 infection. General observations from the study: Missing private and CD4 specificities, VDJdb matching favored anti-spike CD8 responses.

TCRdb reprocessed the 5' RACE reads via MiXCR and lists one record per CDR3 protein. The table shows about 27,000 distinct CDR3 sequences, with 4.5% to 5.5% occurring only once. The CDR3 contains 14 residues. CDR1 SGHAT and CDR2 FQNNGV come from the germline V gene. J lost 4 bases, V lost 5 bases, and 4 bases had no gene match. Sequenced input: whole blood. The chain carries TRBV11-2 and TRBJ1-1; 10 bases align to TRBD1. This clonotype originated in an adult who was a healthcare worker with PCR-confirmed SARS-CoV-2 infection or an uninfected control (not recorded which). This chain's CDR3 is CASSLRTGGTEAFF. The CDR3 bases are TGTGCCAGCAGCCTTCGGACAGGGGGCACTGAAGCTTTCTTT. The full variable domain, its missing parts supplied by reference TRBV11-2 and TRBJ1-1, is EAGVAQSPRYKIIEKRQSVAFWCNPISGHATLYWYQQILGQGPKLLIQFQNNGVVDDSQLPKDRFSAERLKGVDSTLKIQPAKLEDSAVYLCASSLRTGGTEAFFGQGTRLTVV.